Sequencing of this T cell receptor beta chain was carried out in a study of Ad26.COV2.S vaccination and SARS-CoV-2 variants. Background on the study: Among those in the COV1001 Ad26.COV2.S trial arm was the donor.

TCRdb's table, derived via immunoSEQ multiplex PCR, lists solely in-frame clones and lacks some. The table shows around 300,000 clones, with less than 90% occurring only once. Only a few counts were recorded for this clone. Its antigen is unidentified. The study's findings and limits: Among vaccine recipients, spike-specific TCR breadth exceeded that of placebo recipients. Comparability of non-spike TCR breadth was observed across vaccine and placebo recipients.

CDR3 length: 15 amino acids. V lost 1 base and J lost 6, with 11 bases in between. Germline lookup yields CDR1 SGHRS and CDR2 YFSETQ. As to treatment: roughly 20 received Ad26.COV2.S at low or high dose, single or two shots; roughly five received placebo; per-sample allocation not given. Material that was analyzed had been drawn on day 63 after the first vaccine or placebo injection. This vaccine is an Ad26 vector that expresses the Wuhan-strain SARS-CoV-2 spike. This rearrangement joins TRBV5-1 to TRBJ1-6; no clear D gene. The sequencing here drew on peripheral blood, taken in a trial of Ad26.COV2.S vaccine versus placebo. The TCR comes from a person aged 18 to 59 who received the Ad26.COV2.S COVID-19 vaccine or a placebo. The CDR3 loop reads CASSLSYGGNSPLHF. The CDR3 DNA reads as TGCGCCAGCAGCTTGAGCTACGGTGGTAATTCACCCCTCCACTTT.